Reported below is one T cell receptor (beta chain). In its sample, this clonotype was seen many times. No cognate antigen has been identified for it. No base quality information exists; no much larger clone differs at one position. This sample stems from a study of T cells in Graves' hyperthyroidism and ophthalmopathy (dated by TCRdb to about 2019). Study-wide context: Peripheral blood was collected at initial diagnosis, before any treatment. A discovery cohort of about a hundred patients, approximately 45 with Graves' ophthalmopathy and fewer than 65 with stable Graves' hyperthyroidism, was used to find distinguishing TCR V-J signatures. Prospective prediction of ophthalmopathy was tested in an independent validation cohort consisting of fewer than 20 hyperthyroidism patients and around 17 patients who later progressed to ophthalmopathy. The 95 to 100 discovery patients were divided at random into training and test sets in a 7:3 ratio. Thyroid tissue and blood T-cell repertoires from about six Graves' hyperthyroidism patients were also compared in the study. Following sampling, methimazole starting at 30 mg daily was given to hyperthyroidism patients, and high-dose intravenous methylprednisolone was given to ophthalmopathy patients. The paper reports TCR Vbeta CDR3 sequencing of approximately 140 peripheral blood samples: approximately 43 ophthalmopathy, under 80 hyperthyroidism and around 17 progressor patients.

Overall study results and their limits: Sample size was not statistically predetermined, and investigators were not blinded to group allocation. Most expanded thyroid clonotypes (frequency above 0.001) were also detected in blood, a finding suggesting that blood repertoires may reflect thyroid immune responses. During validation, the model predicted progression to ophthalmopathy a median of approximately 6.5 months ahead of onset, with roughly 65% sensitivity and 72% to 80% specificity. Ophthalmopathy was separated from stable hyperthyroidism by a 13 V-J signature model, with about 88% sensitivity and about 81% specificity obtained in cross-validation and 80%/75% obtained in testing.

In the ophthalmopathy patients, disease was moderately to severely active, with a Clinical Activity Score of 3 or more, a NOSPECS grade of 4 or more, and a duration of less than 3 months. Exclusion was applied to patients with uncontrolled infections, other autoimmune diseases, pregnancy or lactation. Diagnoses relied on clinical symptoms, serum thyroxine and TRAb, thyroid ultrasound and orbital computed tomography. PBMCs were separated from roughly 10 ml of fresh peripheral blood using Ficoll-Paque density gradient centrifugation. Trizol reagent was used to extract total RNA, and RNA quality was then checked on an Agilent 2100 Bioanalyzer. In the germline V gene, CDR1 corresponds to MNHNS and CDR2 to SASEGT. Trimming removed 6 bases from V and 2 bases from J, leaving 11 bases between the germline ends. Inclusive of the bounding cysteine and phenylalanine, the CDR3 is 13 residues long. This entry keeps only the CDR3 DNA: 39 bases, framed from base 1.

The TCR beta CDR3 regions were amplified from RNA transcripts. The first round of RT-PCR for the TCR CDR3 was performed with the HTBI primer set and the Qiagen OneStep RT-PCR kit. Libraries were constructed in a second round of multiplex PCR, after which size selection and purification were performed. Libraries were sequenced paired-end with 100 bp reads on an Illumina HiSeq2000. Per the source publication's procedure: SOAPnuke was used to process the raw data, removing reads that contained adapters or uncalled bases, had a mean Phred below 15, or lacked an exact match to the constant primer or identifier. COPE v1.2.5 was used to merge high-quality paired reads, and clonotypes were defined as unique nucleotide sequences. Clonotypes were aligned to IMGT TRBV, TRBD and TRBJ reference segments using MiTCR v1.1. Only V-J combinations with frequency above 0.0001, covering about 99% of repertoires, were analysed. The TCS score was defined as F50 (clonal expansion) divided by E x V (chaos), with BLOSUM62-based TCRdist calculated between CDR3 peptides within each V-J. Welch's t-statistics and random forest reduced 500 to 650 V-J features to 13, which were used in a naive Bayes classifier (R e1071). TCRdb itself trimmed the public reads at Q25 with fastp, ran MiXCR and retained productive beta chains. Here each entry gathers all rows of one CDR3 protein and keeps the most common genes and DNA. TCRdb's processing, not the authors', yielded these V and J calls. The sample yields about 270,000 distinct CDR3 sequences; 22% were counted once. The leading ten clones occupy about 60% of the sample.

What was sequenced was blood. The chain uses TRBV6-1 and TRBJ2-7, with a weak D call of TRBD1 (6 bases match). The clonotype comes from a man aged 25-45 years with Graves' ophthalmopathy. In nucleotides, the sequence is TGTGCCAGCAGAGGACAGCGACCCTACGAGCAGTACTTC. Translated, it gives CASRGQRPYEQYF.